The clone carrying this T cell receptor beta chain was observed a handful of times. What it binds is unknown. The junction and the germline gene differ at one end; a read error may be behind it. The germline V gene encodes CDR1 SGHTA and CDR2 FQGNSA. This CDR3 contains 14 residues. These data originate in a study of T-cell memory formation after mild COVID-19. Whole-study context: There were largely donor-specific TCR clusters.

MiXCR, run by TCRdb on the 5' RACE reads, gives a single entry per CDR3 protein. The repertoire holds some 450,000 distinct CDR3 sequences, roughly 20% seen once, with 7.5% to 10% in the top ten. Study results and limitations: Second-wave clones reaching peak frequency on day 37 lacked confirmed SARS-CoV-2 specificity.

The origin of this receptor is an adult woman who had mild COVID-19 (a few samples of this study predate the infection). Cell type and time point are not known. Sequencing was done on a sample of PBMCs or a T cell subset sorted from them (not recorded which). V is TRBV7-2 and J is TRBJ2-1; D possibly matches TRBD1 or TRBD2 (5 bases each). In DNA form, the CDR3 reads TGTGCCAGCAGCGTAGCTAATTGGGACCCGAGCCAATTCTTC. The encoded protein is CASSVANWDPSQFF.